This T cell receptor (beta chain) is from a study of identical twins. TCRdb fed the 5' RACE reads into MiXCR, producing one record per CDR3 protein. The table has 640,000 or so distinct CDR3 sequences, 5.5% to 6.5% seen once. Healthy Caucasians were all of the donors. The table lists this clonotype with a few counts. The germline CDR1 and CDR2 sequences are MNHEY and SVGAGI. With 7 bases clipped from V and 2 bases from J, the junction kept 5 bases outside the gene matches. There are 14 residues in the CDR3. The chain couples TRBV6-5 to TRBJ2-7; 10 bases align to TRBD1. Sequencing was done on a sample of naive T cells sorted from blood. The receptor's source is a man aged 18 to 35 in good health. The CDR3 sequence: CASISGQGTYEQYF. The CDR3 nucleotides are TGTGCCAGCATTTCGGGACAGGGGACCTACGAGCAGTACTTC.